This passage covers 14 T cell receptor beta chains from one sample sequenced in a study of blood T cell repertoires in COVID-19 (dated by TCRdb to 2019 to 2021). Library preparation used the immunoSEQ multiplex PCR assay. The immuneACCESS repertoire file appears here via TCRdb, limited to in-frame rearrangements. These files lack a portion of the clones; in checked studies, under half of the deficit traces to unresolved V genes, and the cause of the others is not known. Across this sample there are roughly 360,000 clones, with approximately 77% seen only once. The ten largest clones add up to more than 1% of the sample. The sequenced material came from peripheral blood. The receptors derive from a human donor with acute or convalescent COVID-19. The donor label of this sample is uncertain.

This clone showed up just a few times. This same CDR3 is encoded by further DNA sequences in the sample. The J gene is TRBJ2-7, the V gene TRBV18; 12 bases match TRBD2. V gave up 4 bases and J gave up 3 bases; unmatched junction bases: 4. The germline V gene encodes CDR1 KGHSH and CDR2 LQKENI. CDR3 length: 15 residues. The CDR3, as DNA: TGTGCCAGCTCACAGGGACTAGCGGGTGTCTACGAGCAGTACTTC. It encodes CASSQGLAGVYEQYF.

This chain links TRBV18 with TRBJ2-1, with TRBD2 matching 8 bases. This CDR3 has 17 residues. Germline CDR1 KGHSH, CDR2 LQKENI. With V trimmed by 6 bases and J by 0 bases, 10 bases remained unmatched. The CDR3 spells CASSPREGTSSYNEQFF. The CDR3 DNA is TGTGCCAGCTCCCCTCGGGAAGGGACTAGCTCCTACAATGAGCAGTTCTTC.

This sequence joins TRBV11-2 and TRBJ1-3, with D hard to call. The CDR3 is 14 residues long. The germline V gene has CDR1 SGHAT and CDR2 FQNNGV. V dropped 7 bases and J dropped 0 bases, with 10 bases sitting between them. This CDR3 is CASTQGSSGNTIYF. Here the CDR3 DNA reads TGTGCCAGCACCCAAGGGAGCTCTGGAAACACCATATATTTT. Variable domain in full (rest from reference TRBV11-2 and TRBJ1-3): EAGVAQSPRYKIIEKRQSVAFWCNPISGHATLYWYQQILGQGPKLLIQFQNNGVVDDSQLPKDRFSAERLKGVDSTLKIQPAKLEDSAVYLCASTQGSSGNTIYFGEGSWLTVV.

This CDR3 is CAWSRGNGQPQHF. In nucleotides, the CDR3 is TGTGCCTGGAGTAGGGGGAACGGACAGCCCCAGCATTTT. The chain recombines TRBV30 with TRBJ1-5; tentative D call: TRBD1 (6 bases). CDR3 length: 13 residues. Per germline, CDR1 GTSNPN and CDR2 SVGIG (reference sequence). V was pared by 2 bases and J by 7 bases, with 12 bases between.

This CDR3 is CASSGAPSEQPQHF. The DNA for the CDR3 is TGTGCCAGCAGTGGGGCCCCCTCGGAACAGCCCCAGCATTTT. The gene calls are TRBV2 and TRBJ1-5, with D uncertain. The CDR3 is 14 residues long. Germline lookup yields CDR1 SNHLY and CDR2 FYNNEI. V dropped 4 bases and J dropped 7 bases, with 14 bases sitting between them.

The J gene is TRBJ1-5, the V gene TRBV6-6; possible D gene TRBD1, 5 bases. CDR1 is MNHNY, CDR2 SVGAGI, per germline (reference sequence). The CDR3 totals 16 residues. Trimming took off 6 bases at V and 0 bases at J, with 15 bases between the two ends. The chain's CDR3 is CASRGPDIYSNQPQHF. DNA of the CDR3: TGTGCCAGCAGGGGGCCAGATATTTATAGCAATCAGCCCCAGCATTTT.

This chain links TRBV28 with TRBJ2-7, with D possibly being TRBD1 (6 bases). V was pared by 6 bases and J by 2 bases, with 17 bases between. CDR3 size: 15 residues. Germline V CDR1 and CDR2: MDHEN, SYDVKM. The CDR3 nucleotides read TGTGCCAGCAGCCCACAGGGAATGGTGACCTACGAGCAGTACTTC. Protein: CASSPQGMVTYEQYF.

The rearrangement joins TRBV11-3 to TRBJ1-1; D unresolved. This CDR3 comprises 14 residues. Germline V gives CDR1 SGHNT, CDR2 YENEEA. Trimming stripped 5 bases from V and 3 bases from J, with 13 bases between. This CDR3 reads CASSRSPGDTEAFF. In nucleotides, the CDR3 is TGTGCCAGCAGCCGATCCCCCGGGGACACTGAAGCTTTCTTT.

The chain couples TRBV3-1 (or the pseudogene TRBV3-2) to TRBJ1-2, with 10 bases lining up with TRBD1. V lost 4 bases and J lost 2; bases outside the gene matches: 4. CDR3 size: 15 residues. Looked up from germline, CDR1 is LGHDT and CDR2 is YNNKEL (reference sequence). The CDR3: CASSPWTGGNYGYTF. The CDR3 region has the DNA TGTGCCAGCAGCCCCTGGACAGGGGGAAACTATGGCTACACCTTC.

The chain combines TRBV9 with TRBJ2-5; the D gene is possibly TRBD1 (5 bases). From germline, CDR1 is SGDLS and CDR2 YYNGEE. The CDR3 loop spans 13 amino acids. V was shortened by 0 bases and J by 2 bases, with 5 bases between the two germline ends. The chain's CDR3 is CASSVDRQETQYF. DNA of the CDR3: TGTGCCAGCAGCGTAGACAGGCAAGAGACCCAGTACTTC. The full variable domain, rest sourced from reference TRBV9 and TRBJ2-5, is DSGVTQTPKHLITATGQRVTLRCSPRSGDLSVYWYQQSLDQGLQFLIQYYNGEERAKGNILERFSAQQFPDLHSELNLSSLELGDSALYFCASSVDRQETQYFGPGTRLLVL.

The DNA for the CDR3 is TGTGCCAGCACGTCCCGGACTAGCGGAGACAATGAGCAGTTCTTC. Its translation: CASTSRTSGDNEQFF. J is TRBJ2-1 and V is TRBV2; 10 positions agree with TRBD2. The length of the CDR3 is 15 residues. Germline V gives CDR1 SNHLY, CDR2 FYNNEI. The trim removed 7 bases at V and 5 bases at J, leaving 8 bases unmatched.

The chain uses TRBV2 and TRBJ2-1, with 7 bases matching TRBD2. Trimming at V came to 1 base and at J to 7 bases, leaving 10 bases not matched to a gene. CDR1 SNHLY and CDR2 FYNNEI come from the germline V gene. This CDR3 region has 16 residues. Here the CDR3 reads CASSEGGEGPGNEQFF. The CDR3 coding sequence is TGTGCCAGCAGTGAAGGGGGGGAGGGCCCGGGTAATGAGCAGTTCTTC.

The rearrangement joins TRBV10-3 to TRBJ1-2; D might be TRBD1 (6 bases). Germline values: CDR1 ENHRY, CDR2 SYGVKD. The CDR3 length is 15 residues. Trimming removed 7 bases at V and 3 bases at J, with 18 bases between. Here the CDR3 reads CAIKAQQGKDYGYTF. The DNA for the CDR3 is TGTGCCATCAAGGCCCAACAGGGTAAGGACTATGGCTACACCTTC.

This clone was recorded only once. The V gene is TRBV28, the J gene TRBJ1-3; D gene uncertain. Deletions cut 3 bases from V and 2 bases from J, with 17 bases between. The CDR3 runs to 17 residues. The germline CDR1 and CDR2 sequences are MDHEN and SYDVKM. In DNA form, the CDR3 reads TGTGCCAGCAGTTTCTTGCGGTGGCAGAGCCCTGGAAACACCATATATTTT. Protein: CASSFLRWQSPGNTIYF.